This TCR beta chain was captured in a study of cytomegalovirus exposure and HLA in healthy donors. Overall study results and limits: Presence/absence analyses took donor sequencing depth as roughly uniform. The later analysis indicated that the majority of CMV-associated TCR beta chains appeared HLA-restricted. Sequencing artifact likely explains a cluster of highly shared sequence variants. Most TCR beta V segments were productive about 87% or about 30% of the time in an earlier analysis.

A remark on this clone: Antigen specificity is unknown.

V was shortened by 0 bases and J by 4 bases, with 7 bases between the two germline ends. CDR1 is SGHRS, CDR2 YFSETQ, per germline. This CDR3 has 13 amino acids. With 60 Vbeta and 13 Jbeta primers, the PCR was carried out. Sequenced by immunoSEQ multiplex PCR; TCRdb stores in-frame clones only, minus some. The sample yields around 150,000 clones, 65% to 80% seen once. The sequencing sample was made of PBMCs. The receptor was derived from a woman aged 40 to 50 in good health and CMV-seronegative. The chain carries TRBV5-1 and TRBJ1-2; no clear D gene. The CDR3 spells CASSLDSGYGYTF. CDR3 nucleotides: TGCGCCAGCAGCTTGGACTCGGGCTATGGCTACACCTTC.